This T cell receptor (beta chain) was sequenced in a study of blood T cell repertoires in COVID-19. About the research overall: Acute-phase and convalescent COVID-19 samples originated in the United States, Italy and Spain.

Assay used: immunoSEQ multiplex PCR; TCRdb lists only in-frame clones, some missing. Found here are about 270,000 clones, just under 85% of them singletons; the top ten hold 4% to 5%. Sequencing used peripheral blood. This clonotype was obtained from a woman aged 45-60 years with active or convalescent COVID-19.

The CDR3 nucleotides are TGTGCCAGCAAAGTCAGAGGGGGGAGGGCCCCAGATACGCAGTATTTT. This encodes CASKVRGGRAPDTQYF. The chain combines TRBV7-8 with TRBJ2-3; possibly TRBD2 for D (7 bases). Germline V gene lookup returns CDR1 SGHVS and CDR2 FQNEAQ. Between the trimmed V and J ends, which lost 7 bases and 4 bases, there was a span of 21 bases. The CDR3 loop spans 16 amino acids.